Listed below are T cell receptor beta chains from one sample, sequenced in a study of human T cells and chemical hapten exposure. A single record per CDR3 protein comes from TCRdb applying MiXCR to the RACE reads. The sample lists 100,000 to 150,000 distinct CDR3 sequences; 8.5% to 9.5% were seen once. Input material: whole blood. The receptors derive from a male donor in good health. Some clones in this sample may be carry-over from other donors' samples. Each CDR3 is given without its conserved first and last residue. The order of the fields is clone size, V gene, J gene, CDR3 protein. Not all rows give a size; the values are once, few, many and, for expanded clones, a class.

abundance: -; v_gene: TRBV12-3/TRBV12-4; j_gene: TRBJ2-1; CDR3aa: AGGLAGGPSSYNEQF
abundance: few; v_gene: TRBV12-3/TRBV12-4; j_gene: TRBJ1-1; CDR3aa: ASTPGQGLNTEAF
abundance: -; v_gene: TRBV7-2; j_gene: TRBJ2-3; CDR3aa: ASSSRTSPDTQY
abundance: -; v_gene: TRBV7-9; j_gene: TRBJ1-2; CDR3aa: VSQDGGGYT
abundance: few; v_gene: TRBV12-5; j_gene: TRBJ2-4; CDR3aa: ASGLPRDYLAKNIQY
abundance: -; v_gene: TRBV24-1; j_gene: TRBJ2-1; CDR3aa: ATSGGSSYNEQF
abundance: many; v_gene: TRBV27; j_gene: TRBJ1-5; CDR3aa: ASSLRPENQPQH
abundance: many; v_gene: TRBV10-3; j_gene: TRBJ2-7; CDR3aa: AISESGYEQY
abundance: few; v_gene: TRBV3-1; j_gene: TRBJ1-4; CDR3aa: ASSPGNLATNEKLF
abundance: many; v_gene: TRBV6-5; j_gene: TRBJ1-3; CDR3aa: ASRDSKGNTIY
abundance: many; v_gene: TRBV12-3/TRBV12-4; j_gene: TRBJ1-1; CDR3aa: ASSLAWDRVEAF
abundance: many; v_gene: TRBV5-4; j_gene: TRBJ1-2; CDR3aa: ASSGGPNYGYT
abundance: few; v_gene: TRBV7-9; j_gene: TRBJ2-5; CDR3aa: ASSADAVQETQY
abundance: few; v_gene: TRBV7-3; j_gene: TRBJ2-3; CDR3aa: ASSTGTSGGAADTQY
abundance: -; v_gene: TRBV5-1; j_gene: TRBJ2-5; CDR3aa: ASSFQRQETQY